This passage covers 32 T cell receptor beta chains from one sample sequenced in a study of identical twins. TCRdb re-called the 5' RACE reads with MiXCR, one entry per CDR3 protein. Of roughly 490,000 distinct CDR3 sequences in the sample, approximately 15% were seen once. This same sample was also taken into another study, of yellow fever vaccine responses in identical twins.

Input material: CD4+ T cells sorted from blood. These receptor sequences come from a woman aged 18-29 years in good health.

This clonotype appeared many times. The chain links TRBV12-3 or TRBV12-4 to TRBJ2-5; no firm D call. V was pared by 1 base and J by 4 bases, with 10 bases between. This CDR3 comprises 14 residues. The CDR3 DNA sequence: TGTGCCAGCAGTTTAGAAGGCAAGGGAGAGACCCAGTACTTC. It codes for CASSLEGKGETQYF.

This clonotype has more than one count but fewer than ten. V and J are TRBV24-1 and TRBJ2-1; perhaps D is TRBD1 or TRBD2 (5 bases each). The CDR3 runs to 16 residues. Germline V gene data show CDR1 as KGHDR and CDR2 as SFDVKD. The ends were cut back, 1 base at V and 9 bases at J, with 18 bases in the middle. The CDR3 reads CATSDLTSSVTGEQFF. The CDR3 DNA sequence: TGTGCCACCAGTGATTTAACTAGTTCGGTTACAGGTGAGCAGTTCTTC.

This clonotype was observed a handful of times. This sequence joins TRBV28 and TRBJ1-2; no reliable D call. The CDR3 length is 13 residues. The germline gives CDR1 MDHEN, CDR2 SYDVKM. Between the trimmed V and J ends, which lost 1 base and 9 bases, there was a span of 12 bases. The CDR3 bases are TGTGCCAGCAGTTTATCAGGCCCAGTTAGCTACACCTTC. Translation gives CASSLSGPVSYTF.

The genes are TRBV20-1 and TRBJ2-7, with a possible D match to TRBD1 (5 bases). This CDR3 has 11 residues. The V and J ends lost 2 bases and 6 bases respectively, with 8 bases between them. Germline CDR1 and CDR2: DFQATT and SNEGSKA (reference sequence). CDR3 loop: CSARLGAEQYF. The CDR3 nucleotides read TGCAGTGCTAGATTAGGGGCCGAGCAGTACTTC.

The J gene is TRBJ1-5, the V gene TRBV20-1; D possibly corresponds to TRBD1 (6 bases). Trimming stripped 0 bases from V and 5 bases from J, with 14 bases between. This CDR3 region has 15 residues. CDR1 and CDR2 (germline): DFQATT, SNEGSKA (reference sequence). This CDR3 is CSARDQQGMHQPQHF. The CDR3 DNA reads as TGCAGTGCTAGAGATCAACAGGGCATGCATCAGCCCCAGCATTTT.

This clonotype was counted a few times. The rearrangement uses TRBV5-6 and TRBJ2-1; no clear D gene. V lost 0 bases and J 6 bases, leaving 16 bases between the germline ends. There are 16 residues in the CDR3. Germline V lookup: CDR1 SGHDT, CDR2 YYEEEE. CDR3 amino acids: CASSLVGQEKGNEQFF. The CDR3 DNA sequence: TGTGCCAGCAGCTTGGTTGGGCAGGAGAAGGGCAATGAGCAGTTCTTC.

The chain carries TRBV18 and TRBJ2-1; possibly TRBD1 for D (6 bases). Per the germline V gene, CDR1 is KGHSH and CDR2 is LQKENI. This CDR3 has 15 amino acids. Trimming pared 4 bases from V and 3 bases from J, leaving 13 bases between. CDR3 sequence reads: CASSQRQGLYNEQFF. CDR3 sequence (DNA): TGTGCCAGCTCACAAAGGCAGGGGCTCTACAATGAGCAGTTCTTC. Using reference TRBV18 and TRBJ2-1 for the parts outside the CDR3, the full variable domain is NAGVMQNPRHLVRRRGQEARLRCSPMKGHSHVYWYRQLPEEGLKFMVYLQKENIIDESGMPKERFSAEFPKEGPSILRIQQVVRGDSAAYFCASSQRQGLYNEQFFGPGTRLTVL.

The rearrangement uses TRBV15 and TRBJ1-5; no reliable D call. Germline values: CDR1 LNHNV, CDR2 YYDKDF (reference sequence). Trimming took 3 bases from V and 2 from J, leaving 2 bases between them. The CDR3 runs 12 residues. CDR3 sequence reads: CATSRGNQPQHF. The CDR3 nucleotides read TGTGCCACCAGCAGGGGCAATCAGCCCCAGCATTTT.

The V gene is TRBV7-2, the J gene TRBJ2-1; 7 bases align to TRBD2. Germline assignment: CDR1 SGHTA and CDR2 FQGNSA. V shed 1 base and J 4 bases; nucleotides not matched to a gene: 4. This CDR3 has 15 residues. The chain's CDR3 is CASSLEAGGYNEQFF. CDR3 DNA: TGTGCCAGCAGCTTAGAGGCCGGGGGGTACAATGAGCAGTTCTTC.

The V call is TRBV28, the J call TRBJ1-1; D is unclear. The V gene lost 6 bases and the J gene lost 5 bases, with 7 bases spanning the gap. Germline CDR1 and CDR2: MDHEN and SYDVKM. This CDR3 has 11 amino acids. CDR3 in DNA: TGTGCCAGCAGACGGCGAACTGAAGCTTTCTTT. It codes for CASRRRTEAFF.

This clonotype was seen many times. The rearrangement links TRBV9 to TRBJ2-1, with 9 bases fitting TRBD2. CDR3 size: 15 residues. J lost 9 bases, V lost 0 bases, and 7 bases had no gene match. Germline-derived CDR1 and CDR2 are SGDLS and YYNGEE. CDR3 loop: CASSVVASGDGEQFF. The CDR3 DNA is TGTGCCAGCAGCGTAGTCGCTAGCGGGGACGGTGAGCAGTTCTTC.

This clonotype has a handful of counts. The chain combines TRBV20-1 with TRBJ2-7; 8 positions agree with TRBD1. The CDR3 runs to 13 residues. J lost 4 bases, V lost 5 bases, and 7 bases had no gene match. The germline CDR1 and CDR2 sequences are DFQATT and SNEGSKA (reference sequence). The chain's CDR3 is CSAPDRGRYEQYF. CDR3 coding DNA: TGCAGTGCTCCCGACAGGGGTCGTTACGAGCAGTACTTC.

The V gene is TRBV25-1, the J gene TRBJ1-2, with unresolved D. Trimming removed 0 bases from V and 1 base from J, with 9 bases in between. In germline, CDR1 is MGHDK, CDR2 SYGVNS. The CDR3 loop spans 15 amino acids. CDR3 sequence reads: CASSEYTHRNYGYTF. The DNA of the CDR3 is TGTGCCAGCAGTGAATATACCCATCGTAACTATGGCTACACCTTC.

The J gene is TRBJ2-5, the V gene TRBV7-2, with D perhaps assigned TRBD1 or TRBD2 (5 bases each). Germline V gene lookup returns CDR1 SGHTA and CDR2 FQGNSA. This CDR3 is built from 15 residues. Trimming removed 5 bases at V and 1 base at J, with 14 bases between. The CDR3 bases are TGTGCCAGCAGCCCACGCCGGGACCTCCAAGAGACCCAGTACTTC. It yields the protein CASSPRRDLQETQYF.

The CDR3 loop reads CSARDLGTGRDEQFF. CDR3 bases: TGCAGTGCTAGAGATCTAGGGACAGGGAGAGATGAGCAGTTCTTC. The rearrangement joins TRBV20-1 to TRBJ2-1, with 9 bases aligning to TRBD1. Trimming took 0 bases from V and 8 from J; bases not matched to a gene: 8. The CDR3 is made up of 15 amino acids. The V gene's germline CDR1 is DFQATT and CDR2 SNEGSKA (reference sequence).

This clonotype was found many times. The CDR3 sequence is CASSLRQQSGNTIYF. CDR3 bases: TGTGCCAGCAGCTTAAGACAGCAATCTGGAAACACCATATATTTT. The chain joins TRBV7-2 to TRBJ1-3; possibly TRBD1 for D (5 bases). This CDR3 is 15 amino acids long. The V end was cut by 2 bases, the J end by 1 base, with 9 bases between. Germline assignment: CDR1 SGHTA and CDR2 FQGNSA.

The chain uses TRBV6-2 or TRBV6-3 and TRBJ2-3, with D perhaps matching TRBD2 (6 bases). CDR1 is MNHEY and CDR2 is SVGEGT in the germline V gene. Trimming took 0 bases from V and 2 from J, leaving 12 bases between them. CDR3 length: 16 residues. Here the CDR3 DNA reads TGTGCCAGCAGTTACTCTCTGCGGGATAACACAGATACGCAGTATTTT. This encodes CASSYSLRDNTDTQYF.

The genes are TRBV2 and TRBJ2-7; D assignment may be TRBD1 or TRBD2 (5 bases each). CDR1 is SNHLY, CDR2 FYNNEI, per germline. The V gene lost 2 bases and the J gene lost 6 bases, with 8 bases spanning the gap. This CDR3 spans 12 amino acids. This CDR3 is CASSESGTEQYF. The DNA of the CDR3 is TGTGCCAGCAGTGAATCAGGGACCGAGCAGTACTTC.

This clonotype was counted at least ten times. The genes are TRBV7-2 and TRBJ2-7, with D maybe TRBD1 (6 bases). Trimming took 5 bases from V and 2 from J, leaving 13 bases between them. Germline CDR1 reads SGHTA; CDR2 reads FQGNSA. The CDR3 is 14 residues long. The CDR3 here is CASSRGSITYEQYF. In DNA, the CDR3 is TGTGCCAGCAGCAGGGGGTCCATAACCTACGAGCAGTACTTC.

A few counts support this clonotype. CDR3 region: CSARGQGTHEQYF. For the CDR3, the DNA is TGCAGTGCTAGGGGACAGGGAACCCACGAGCAGTACTTC. The chain employs TRBV20-1 and TRBJ2-7; the match to TRBD1 covers 9 bases. This CDR3 region has 13 residues. From germline, CDR1 is DFQATT and CDR2 SNEGSKA (reference sequence). Trimming took 3 bases from V and 5 from J; bases not matched to a gene: 5.

This clonotype was detected many times. The J gene is TRBJ1-4, the V gene TRBV4-3; D perhaps matches TRBD1 (6 bases). From germline, CDR1 is LGHNA and CDR2 YSLEER. The CDR3 is made up of 15 amino acids. The V gene lost 5 bases and the J gene lost 4 bases, with 14 bases spanning the gap. The CDR3 region has the DNA TGCGCCAGCAGCTTTCGCAAGGGGGTTAATGAAAAACTGTTTTTT. It yields the protein CASSFRKGVNEKLFF.

This clonotype was recorded many times. The chain is built from TRBV12-3 or TRBV12-4 and TRBJ1-2, with a possible D match to TRBD1 (5 bases). The ends were cut back, 6 bases at V and 3 bases at J, with 14 bases in the middle. The CDR3 runs 14 residues. As DNA, the CDR3 is TGTGCCAGCAGCAATAGTCGGGGCCACTATGGCTACACCTTC. Translation gives CASSNSRGHYGYTF.

This clonotype was seen a few times. The genes are TRBV4-2 and TRBJ2-7; TRBD1 agrees at 9 bases. Losses at the gene ends were 4 bases for V and 3 bases for J; bases not matched to a gene: 4. This CDR3 contains 14 residues. Per germline, CDR1 LGHNA and CDR2 YNFKEQ. The CDR3 loop reads CASSPQTGGYEQYF. The CDR3, as DNA: TGTGCCAGCAGCCCCCAGACAGGGGGCTACGAGCAGTACTTC.

This clonotype was seen only a few times. This chain links TRBV27 with TRBJ2-3, with 11 bases lining up with TRBD2. The germline V gene has CDR1 MNHEY and CDR2 SMNVEV (reference sequence). After removal of 2 bases from V and 4 bases from J, the junction contained 14 bases not matched to a gene. CDR3 length: 19 residues. This chain's CDR3 is CASSLRGGLAGGVSDTQYF. The CDR3 nucleotides read TGTGCCAGCAGTTTAAGGGGGGGGCTAGCGGGAGGCGTTTCAGATACGCAGTATTTT.

J is TRBJ2-1 and V is TRBV7-3; 7 bases line up with TRBD1. CDR1 and CDR2 (germline): SGHTA, FQGTGA. V dropped 1 base and J dropped 14; count of bases not matched to a gene: 8. The CDR3 has 13 amino acids. The CDR3 DNA reads as TGTGCCAGCAGCTTAAACCCCGGGACAGCGGAGTTCTTC. It codes for CASSLNPGTAEFF. Full variable domain (missing parts from reference TRBV7-3 and TRBJ2-1): GAGVSQTPSNKVTEKGKYVELRCDPISGHTALYWYRQSLGQGPEFLIYFQGTGAADDSGLPNDRFFAVRPEGSVSTLKIQRTERGDSAVYLCASSLNPGTAEFFGPGTRLTVL.

Only a few counts were recorded for this clonotype. The rearrangement uses TRBV19 and TRBJ1-1; TRBD1 aligns across 9 bases. CDR3 length equals 14 residues. The J segment lost 5 bases and the V segment lost 7 bases, leaving 8 bases of the junction unmatched. CDR1 is LNHDA and CDR2 is SQIVND in the germline V gene (reference sequence). In nucleotides, the CDR3 is TGTGCCAGTACCACGGACAGGGGAAATACTGAAGCTTTCTTT. It is translated as CASTTDRGNTEAFF.

This chain links TRBV2 with TRBJ2-7, with D hard to call. The CDR3 consists of 12 residues. CDR1 and CDR2 (germline): SNHLY, FYNNEI. V lost 3 bases, J lost 6 bases, and 9 bases lay in between. The CDR3 DNA reads TGTGCCAGCAGTGAGCCCCCCGTCGAGCAGTACTTC. This encodes CASSEPPVEQYF.

V and J are TRBV20-1 and TRBJ2-2, with D possibly matching TRBD1 (6 bases). The germline CDR1 and CDR2 sequences are DFQATT and SNEGSKA (reference sequence). Trimming stripped 6 bases from V and 3 bases from J, with 14 bases between. This CDR3 region has 14 residues. CDR3 bases: TGCAGTGCCTTACAGGGTTATGACACCGGGGAGCTGTTTTTT. It codes for CSALQGYDTGELFF.

This clonotype came up a few times. This chain connects TRBV6-1 to TRBJ2-7, with 11 bases identical to TRBD2. The CDR3 spans 16 residues. V lost 4 bases and J lost 2; bases outside the gene matches: 7. CDR1 MNHNS and CDR2 SASEGT come from the germline V gene. CDR3 DNA: TGTGCCAGCAGTGCTACTAGCGGGGGACTTCCCTACGAGCAGTACTTC. This encodes CASSATSGGLPYEQYF.

This clonotype was observed a few times. The gene calls are TRBV9 and TRBJ2-3; D is ambiguous. There are 15 residues in the CDR3. V was cut by 0 bases and J by 0 bases, with 8 bases left in between. Germline V gives CDR1 SGDLS, CDR2 YYNGEE. CDR3 residues: CASSVEASSTDTQYF. CDR3 in DNA: TGTGCCAGCAGCGTAGAGGCTTCTAGCACAGATACGCAGTATTTT.

The genes are TRBV12-3 or TRBV12-4 and TRBJ2-2; D is possibly TRBD1 (6 bases). The V end was cut by 5 bases, the J end by 4 bases, with 11 bases between. The CDR3 is 14 residues long. CDR3 in amino acids: CASSRTEFTGELFF. The CDR3 DNA reads TGTGCCAGCAGTCGGACAGAATTCACCGGGGAGCTGTTTTTT.

The DNA for the CDR3 is TGCAGCGTTGAAGGGGGCAGGGCCACCGGGGAGCTGTTTTTT. It translates to CSVEGGRATGELFF. The V and J genes are TRBV29-1 and TRBJ2-2, with D possibly being TRBD1 (5 bases). The CDR3 extends over 14 amino acids. Per the germline V gene, CDR1 is SQVTM and CDR2 is ANQGSEA. V lost 1 base to trimming and J lost 4 bases, with 10 bases between them.